This T cell receptor beta chain was obtained from a study of blood T cell repertoires in COVID-19. The J segment lost 0 bases and the V segment lost 5 bases, leaving 6 bases of the junction unmatched. The CDR3 consists of 16 residues. Germline-derived CDR1 and CDR2 are MNHEY and SMNVEV (reference sequence). TCRdb keeps only in-frame clones here, not all; method: immunoSEQ multiplex PCR. Altogether almost 400,000 clones are present, around 92% being singletons, with the ten largest covering 1.5% to 2%. This clonotype was sampled from a woman aged 25 to 39 who had recovered from COVID-19. The chain couples TRBV27 to TRBJ2-2, with 7 bases fitting TRBD2. The sample consisted of PBMCs or T cells enriched from blood (not recorded which). In nucleotides, the CDR3 is TGTGCCAGCAGTAACCTCGGGAGGTCGAACACCGGGGAGCTGTTTTTT. Protein: CASSNLGRSNTGELFF.